This TCR beta chain was observed in a study of T cell repertoires in cytomegalovirus infection. Study-wide findings and caveats: Cumulative frequency (of public TCR beta family members) identified carriers of CMV plus the relevant HLA. HLA-C-restricted CMV-specific TCR beta clonotypes prevailed in the ex vivo response.

V was trimmed by 4 bases and J by 6 bases, leaving 11 bases between them. The length of the CDR3 is 14 residues. Germline CDR1 and CDR2: SGHDT and YYEEEE. TCRdb fed the reads into MiXCR, producing one record per CDR3 protein. The table records nearly 550,000 distinct CDR3 sequences, about 15% of them present only once. This clonotype was counted a few times. Its specificity is unknown. This TCR derives from a human donor in good health (CMV status not recorded). Some clones in this sample may be carry-over from other donors' samples. The sample consisted of CD8+ T cells from PBMCs. The V and J genes are TRBV5-6 and TRBJ1-6; no reliable D call. The CDR3 DNA is TGTGCCAGCAGCCCCGGTCTCTCTAATTCACCCCTCCACTTT. This codes for CASSPGLSNSPLHF.